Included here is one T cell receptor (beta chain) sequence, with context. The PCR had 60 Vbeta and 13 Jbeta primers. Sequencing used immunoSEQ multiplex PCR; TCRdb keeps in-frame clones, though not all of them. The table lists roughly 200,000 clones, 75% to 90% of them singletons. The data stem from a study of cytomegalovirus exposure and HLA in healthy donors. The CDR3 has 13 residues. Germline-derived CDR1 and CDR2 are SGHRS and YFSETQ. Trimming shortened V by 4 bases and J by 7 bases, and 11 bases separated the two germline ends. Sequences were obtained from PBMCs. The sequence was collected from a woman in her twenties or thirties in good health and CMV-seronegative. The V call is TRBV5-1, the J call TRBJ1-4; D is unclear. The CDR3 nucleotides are TGCGCCAGCAGCGGAGGGTCGGGTGAAAAACTGTTTTTT. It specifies CASSGGSGEKLFF. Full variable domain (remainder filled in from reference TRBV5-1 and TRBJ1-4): KAGVTQTPRYLIKTRGQQVTLSCSPISGHRSVSWYQQTPGQGLQFLFEYFSETQRNKGNFPGRFSGRQFSNSRSEMNVSTLELGDSALYLCASSGGSGEKLFFGSGTQLSVL.